This T cell receptor beta chain was observed in a study of CD8+ T cells in alopecia areata. Study overall: Each of the treated patients was given oral tofacitinib, 5 to 10 mg twice daily, for moderate-to-severe alopecia areata.

This clone was observed once. The treatment was: oral pan-JAK inhibitor, 5-10 mg twice daily. TCR sequencing used cDNA made by reverse transcription of extracted RNA. The repertoire was sequenced with immunoSEQ multiplex PCR; TCRdb's copy has only in-frame clones and lacks some. Here the sample spans 130,000 or so clones, around 83% being singletons. Per germline, CDR1 SEHNR and CDR2 FQNEAQ (reference sequence). V trimming: 2 bases; J trimming: 0 bases; junction bases outside the gene matches: 2. The length of the CDR3 is 16 residues. Specimen: CD8+ T cells sorted from blood, collected at week 4, from a patient treated with tofacitinib. The TCR comes from a human donor with alopecia areata. The V call is TRBV7-9, the J call TRBJ2-5; TRBD2 matches 11 bases. This CDR3 reads CASSLPSGGYQETQYF. CDR3 DNA sequence: TGTGCCAGCAGCTTACCTAGCGGGGGGTACCAAGAGACCCAGTACTTC.